This TCR beta chain was recovered during a study of somatic mutations in cytotoxic T cells in rheumatoid arthritis (dated by TCRdb to 2016 to 2017). Concerning the study at large: A FACSAria II or Sony SH800 was used to flow-sort some V beta antibody-stained T-cell populations at nearly 100% purity, and TCRB sequencing was also done on sorted V beta1+ cells. The study asked whether expanded CD8+ T-cell clones in newly diagnosed, untreated rheumatoid arthritis carry somatic mutations, and used TCRB deep sequencing to characterize clonality. A total of 65 to 70 rheumatoid arthritis patients and more than 15 healthy controls underwent TCRB deep sequencing. Patients and controls did not essentially differ in median age, which was nearly identical between the groups. On the study overall, not on this receptor specifically: Rheumatoid arthritis patients and age-matched healthy controls did not significantly differ in CD8+ T-cell clonality. No adjustment for multiple comparisons was made for the slight TRBV07 underrepresentation in patients. The antigen targets of the expanded CD8+ clones were unknown, and absence from virus-specific databases did not rule out viral specificity. Healthy controls showed no age-related increase in CD8+ clonality, whereas patients did (Spearman r of about 0.52). Several identical CD8+ TCRB sequences were found in both blood and synovial fluid, and in about an eighth of the roughly 65 patients the largest CD8+ clone exceeded 20% of CD8+ cells.

This clone was observed a few times. Its recognized antigen is unknown. No much larger clonotype is one base removed from it; base qualities were not supplied. Taken from the germline V gene, the CDR1 and CDR2 loops are SGHVS and FNYEAQ. From the cysteine up to the phenylalanine, the CDR3 has a length of 14 residues. The kept DNA is CDR3 alone, 42 bases in frame from the first base. V is reduced by 6 bases and J by 0 bases, leaving a spacing of 11 bases between them. TCRB CDR3 sequencing used the immunoSEQ assay on genomic DNA. The published analysis was carried out like this. Nothing other than productive TCRB rearrangements was included in the analyses. Defining a clone by its unique TCRB CDR3 sequence, the study calculated clonality as a productive clonality index derived from Shannon entropy. Repertoire overlap between two samples was calculated from the template counts of each clone relative to total templates per sample. V-gene usage from TCRB sequencing and V-gene usage measured by flow cytometry were correlated (Spearman r of approximately 0.66). Here the immuneACCESS table is served through TCRdb, limited to in-frame sequences with V and J called. Missing clones are a known gap in these copies; in checked studies unresolved V genes cover under half, and the rest lacks a known reason. The DNA gave D and trimming, while V, J and clone size come from that table. The sample table shows some 25,000 clones, and roughly 80% are seen once. The ten largest make up just over 9.5% of the sample.

With a median age of 56 years (range roughly 20-80) and around 50% female, the healthy controls consisted of 20 blood donors whose buffy coats were used. Positive magnetic bead selection on an AutoMACS was used to isolate CD4+ and CD8+ cells, with flow cytometry used to check purity. Ficoll-Paque PLUS density gradient separation was used to isolate peripheral blood mononuclear cells. DNA from CD4-enriched, CD8-enriched or PBMC samples was extracted using Nucleospin Tissue or Tissue XS kits and then quantified on a Qubit 2.0 fluorometer. In this chain, TRBV7-6 is recombined with TRBJ1-1, with the D segment identity uncertain. This clonotype was obtained from a woman younger than 35 in good health. Material for sequencing was CD8+ T cells sorted from blood. The CDR3 reads CASRPDLMNTEAFF. The bases read TGTGCCAGCAGACCAGACCTTATGAACACTGAAGCTTTCTTT.